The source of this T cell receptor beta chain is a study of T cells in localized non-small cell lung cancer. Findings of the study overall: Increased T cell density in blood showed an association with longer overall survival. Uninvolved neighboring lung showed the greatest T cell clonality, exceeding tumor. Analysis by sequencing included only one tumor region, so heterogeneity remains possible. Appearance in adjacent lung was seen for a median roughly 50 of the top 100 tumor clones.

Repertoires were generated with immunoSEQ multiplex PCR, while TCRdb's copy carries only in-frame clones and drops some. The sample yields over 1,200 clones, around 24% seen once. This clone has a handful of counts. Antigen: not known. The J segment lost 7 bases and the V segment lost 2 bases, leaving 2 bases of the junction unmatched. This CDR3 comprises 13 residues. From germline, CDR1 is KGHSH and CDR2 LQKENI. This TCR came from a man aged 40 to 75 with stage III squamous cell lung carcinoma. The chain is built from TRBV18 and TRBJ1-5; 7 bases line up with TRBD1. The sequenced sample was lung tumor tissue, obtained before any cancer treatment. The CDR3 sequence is CASSPDRDQPQHF. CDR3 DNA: TGTGCCAGCTCACCAGACAGGGACCAGCCCCAGCATTTT. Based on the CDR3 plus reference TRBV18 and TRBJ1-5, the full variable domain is NAGVMQNPRHLVRRRGQEARLRCSPMKGHSHVYWYRQLPEEGLKFMVYLQKENIIDESGMPKERFSAEFPKEGPSILRIQQVVRGDSAAYFCASSPDRDQPQHFGDGTRLSIL.